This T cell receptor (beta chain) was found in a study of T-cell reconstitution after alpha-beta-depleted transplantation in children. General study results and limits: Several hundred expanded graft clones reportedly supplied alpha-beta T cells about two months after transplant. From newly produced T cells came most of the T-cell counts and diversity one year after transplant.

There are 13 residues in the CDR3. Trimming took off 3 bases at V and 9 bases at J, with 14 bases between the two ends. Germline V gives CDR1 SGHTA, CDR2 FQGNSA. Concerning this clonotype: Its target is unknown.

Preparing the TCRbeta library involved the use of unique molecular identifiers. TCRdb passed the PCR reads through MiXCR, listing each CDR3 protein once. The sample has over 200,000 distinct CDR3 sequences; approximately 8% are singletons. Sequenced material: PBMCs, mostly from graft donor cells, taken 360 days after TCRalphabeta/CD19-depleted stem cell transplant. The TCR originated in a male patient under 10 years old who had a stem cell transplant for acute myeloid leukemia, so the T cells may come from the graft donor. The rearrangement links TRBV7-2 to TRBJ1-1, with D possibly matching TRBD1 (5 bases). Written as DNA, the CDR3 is TGTGCCAGCAGCTTGACAGACCCCTTTAAAGCTTTCTTT. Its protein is CASSLTDPFKAFF.